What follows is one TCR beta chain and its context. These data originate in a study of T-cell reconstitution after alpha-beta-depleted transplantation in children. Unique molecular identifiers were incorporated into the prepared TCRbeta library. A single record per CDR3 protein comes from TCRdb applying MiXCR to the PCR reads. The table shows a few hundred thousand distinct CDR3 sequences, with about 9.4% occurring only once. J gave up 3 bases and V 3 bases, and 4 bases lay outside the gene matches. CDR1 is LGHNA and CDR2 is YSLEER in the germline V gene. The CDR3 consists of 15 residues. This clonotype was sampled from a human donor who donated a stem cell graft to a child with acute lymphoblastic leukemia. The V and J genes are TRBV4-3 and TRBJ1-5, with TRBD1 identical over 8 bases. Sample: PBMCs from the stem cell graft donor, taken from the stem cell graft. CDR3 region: CASSQWTGYNQPQHF. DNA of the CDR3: TGCGCCAGCAGCCAGTGGACAGGGTACAATCAGCCCCAGCATTTT.